The 10 T cell receptor beta chains given below trace back to one sample, sequenced in a study of identical twins. TCRdb re-derived calls from the 5' RACE reads in MiXCR, one entry per CDR3 protein. The table lists 500,000 to 600,000 distinct CDR3 sequences, 22% of them singletons, with around 0.91% in the top ten. These records were also assigned to another study, of T cells expressing NK-cell markers.

Specimen: CD4+ T cells sorted from blood. Receptors were obtained from a woman under 30 in good health.

The table lists this clonotype with a few counts. This sequence joins TRBV20-1 and TRBJ1-2; no clear D gene. Between the trimmed V and J ends, which lost 3 bases and 2 bases, there was a span of 7 bases. The CDR3 totals 12 residues. CDR1 is DFQATT and CDR2 is SNEGSKA in the germline V gene (reference sequence). CDR3 sequence: CSARSQNYGYTF. The CDR3 nucleotides are TGCAGTGCTAGGAGCCAGAACTATGGCTACACCTTC.

This chain uses TRBV6-2 or TRBV6-3 with TRBJ2-7, with D perhaps TRBD1 (5 bases). CDR1 is MNHEY, CDR2 SVGEGT, per germline. Deletions cut 2 bases from V and 0 bases from J, with 14 bases between. This CDR3 is built from 16 residues. CDR3 coding DNA: TGTGCCAGCAGTTACCCAGGGAATTCACGCTCCTACGAGCAGTACTTC. Translation gives CASSYPGNSRSYEQYF.

This rearrangement joins TRBV7-8 to TRBJ1-5; no clear D gene. In germline, CDR1 is SGHVS, CDR2 FQNEAQ. The CDR3 covers 15 residues. V was shortened by 1 base and J by 2 bases, with 9 bases between the two germline ends. In DNA form, the CDR3 reads TGTGCCAGCAGCTTAGGAGCGTGGGGCAATCAGCCCCAGCATTTT. Residues: CASSLGAWGNQPQHF.

The chain uses TRBV3-1 and TRBJ1-1; D unresolved. The CDR3 loop spans 14 amino acids. Per the germline V gene, CDR1 is LGHDT and CDR2 is YNNKEL (reference sequence). V lost 2 bases and J 8 bases, leaving 15 bases between the germline ends. The CDR3 protein is CASSQNFATDEAFF. DNA of the CDR3: TGTGCCAGCAGCCAAAACTTCGCCACGGACGAAGCTTTCTTT.

The chain employs TRBV20-1 and TRBJ1-5; D is ambiguous. Germline CDR1 reads DFQATT; CDR2 reads SNEGSKA (reference sequence). V was shortened by 5 bases and J by 5 bases, with 13 bases between the two germline ends. The CDR3 covers 13 residues. In DNA, the CDR3 is TGCAGTGCTCGCACCACCAGCGATCAGCCCCAGCATTTT. Its translation: CSARTTSDQPQHF.

CDR3 residues: CATSDSVTNTGELFF. CDR3 DNA: TGTGCCACCAGTGATTCCGTAACAAACACCGGGGAGCTGTTTTTT. This sequence joins TRBV24-1 and TRBJ2-2; D unresolved. The CDR3 consists of 15 residues. The V end lost 2 bases, the J end lost 2 bases, and 8 bases lay between the germline ends. Germline V gene lookup returns CDR1 KGHDR and CDR2 SFDVKD.

The chain links TRBV6-6 to TRBJ2-1; no reliable D call. CDR3 size: 11 residues. Trimming removed 8 bases at V and 8 bases at J, with 10 bases between. Germline V gives CDR1 MNHNY, CDR2 SVGAGI (reference sequence). The CDR3 region is CASFGWYEQFF. The CDR3, as DNA: TGTGCCAGCTTCGGGTGGTATGAGCAGTTCTTC.

This clonotype has a handful of counts. The chain recombines TRBV5-6 with TRBJ2-1; TRBD2 aligns across 8 bases. The germline V gene has CDR1 SGHDT and CDR2 YYEEEE. V dropped 4 bases and J dropped 0; count of bases not matched to a gene: 9. The CDR3 loop spans 17 amino acids. CDR3 loop: CASSPRLAPSSYNEQFF. The CDR3 DNA sequence: TGTGCCAGCAGCCCCAGACTAGCGCCAAGCTCCTACAATGAGCAGTTCTTC. The full variable domain, its missing parts supplied by reference TRBV5-6 and TRBJ2-1, is DAGVTQSPTHLIKTRGQQVTLRCSPKSGHDTVSWYQQALGQGPQFIFQYYEEEERQRGNFPDRFSGHQFPNYSSELNVNALLLGDSALYLCASSPRLAPSSYNEQFFGPGTRLTVL.

This chain joins TRBV6-5 and TRBJ2-1, with TRBD2 matching over 9 bases. Per germline, CDR1 MNHEY and CDR2 SVGAGI. This CDR3 is built from 17 residues. V lost 0 bases, J lost 7 bases, and 10 bases stayed unmatched. CDR3 loop: CASSYSALAGRVNEQFF. In DNA, the CDR3 is TGTGCCAGCAGTTACTCGGCCCTAGCGGGGAGAGTTAATGAGCAGTTCTTC.

The CDR3 protein is CASSPNGYEQFF. CDR3 bases: TGTGCCAGCAGCCCAAATGGGTATGAGCAGTTCTTC. The V gene is TRBV7-6, the J gene TRBJ2-1; D is unclear. V was clipped by 5 bases and J by 8 bases, with 10 bases between them. Germline V gene data show CDR1 as SGHVS and CDR2 as FNYEAQ. The CDR3 loop spans 12 amino acids.